Shown below are 26 T cell receptor beta chains from a single sample sequenced in a study of T cell responses to AZD1222 COVID-19 vaccine (dated by TCRdb to the early 2020s). Per the publication, the time point label means: baseline before first vaccination. Preparation of the library involved the immunoSEQ multiplex PCR assay. TCRdb mirrors the immuneACCESS table, restricted to in-frame sequences. Some clones are absent from its copies; in checked studies, under half trace to an unresolved V gene, and the reason for the others is unknown. This sample has about 120,000 clones in its table, and about 85% of those were observed once. 6.2% of the sample lies in the top ten. The sample was peripheral blood, taken on day 0 of AZD1222 vaccination. The receptors shown here come from an adult in good health.

This chain joins TRBV7-9 and TRBJ2-3; D gene ambiguous. CDR1 and CDR2 (germline): SEHNR, FQNEAQ (reference sequence). CDR3 length: 13 amino acids. V lost 4 bases to trimming and J lost 3 bases, with 8 bases between them. Here the CDR3 reads CASSSEETDTQYF. As DNA, the CDR3 is TGTGCCAGCAGCTCTGAAGAAACAGATACGCAGTATTTT.

This clone occurred many times. This rearrangement joins TRBV12-3 or TRBV12-4 to TRBJ2-7, with 7 bases identical to TRBD1. J was trimmed by 4 bases and V by 5 bases; bases with no gene match: 5. The CDR3 consists of 13 residues. The CDR3 DNA sequence: TGTGCCAGCAGTCCAGGGGGTTATTACGAGCAGTACTTC. It is translated as CASSPGGYYEQYF.

This clone was observed a few times. The chain employs TRBV2 and TRBJ2-3; D is uncertain. This CDR3 comprises 13 residues. Germline V lookup: CDR1 SNHLY, CDR2 FYNNEI. The V end was cut by 4 bases, the J end by 5 bases, with 10 bases between. The CDR3 nucleotides are TGTGCCAGCAGTGTATTTGGCGGAGATACGCAGTATTTT. It encodes CASSVFGGDTQYF.

The chain employs TRBV6-1 and TRBJ2-5; D gene uncertain. V was clipped by 2 bases and J by 4 bases, with 11 bases between them. This CDR3 is 14 amino acids long. CDR1 is MNHNS, CDR2 SASEGT, per germline. The CDR3 nucleotides read TGTGCCAGCAGTGAAATGTTAGGTTCAGAGACCCAGTACTTC. This translates into CASSEMLGSETQYF.

This chain joins TRBV19 and TRBJ1-1, with D unresolved. This CDR3 comprises 12 residues. Per germline, CDR1 LNHDA and CDR2 SQIVND (reference sequence). V lost 7 bases, J lost 4 bases, and 10 bases lay in between. The CDR3 bases are TGTGCCAGTATTTCCGGGTCCACTGAAGCTTTCTTT. The encoded protein is CASISGSTEAFF.

The chain uses TRBV19 and TRBJ2-3; D uncertain. This CDR3 has 12 amino acids. The germline gives CDR1 LNHDA, CDR2 SQIVND (reference sequence). The V gene lost 5 bases and the J gene lost 0 bases, with 3 bases spanning the gap. DNA of the CDR3: TGTGCCAGTAGTCCTAGCACAGATACGCAGTATTTT. Amino acids: CASSPSTDTQYF.

The CDR3 DNA reads TGTGCCAGCAGCCATCAAGGGGCCGGCTCGTCAATCTCTGGGGCCAACGTCCTGACTTTC. Amino acids: CASSHQGAGSSISGANVLTF. This chain links TRBV3-1 (or the pseudogene TRBV3-2) with TRBJ2-6, with a possible D match to TRBD1 (5 bases). CDR1 is LGHDT, CDR2 YNNKEL, per germline (reference sequence). V was trimmed by 3 bases and J by 0 bases, leaving 21 bases between them. The CDR3 consists of 20 residues.

The genes are TRBV5-5 and TRBJ2-7; 7 bases match TRBD1. Germline V gene data show CDR1 as SGHKS and CDR2 as YYEKEE (reference sequence). The CDR3 loop spans 17 amino acids. V was pared by 5 bases and J by 4 bases, with 18 bases of the junction left unmatched. This CDR3 is CASSPRQGPFLPYEQYF. In nucleotides, the CDR3 is TGTGCCAGCAGTCCAAGACAGGGTCCCTTCCTTCCGTACGAGCAGTACTTC.

The genes are TRBV3-1 (or the pseudogene TRBV3-2) and TRBJ1-5; D ambiguous. The CDR3 runs to 12 residues. CDR1 and CDR2 (germline): LGHDT, YNNKEL (reference sequence). The V gene lost 2 bases and the J gene lost 5 bases, with 4 bases spanning the gap. CDR3 coding DNA: TGTGCCAGCAGCCAAAGGGATCAGCCCCAGCATTTT. Translated, it gives CASSQRDQPQHF.

The chain joins TRBV7-3 to TRBJ2-2, with 8 bases matching TRBD1. The CDR3 totals 16 residues. The germline V gene has CDR1 SGHTA and CDR2 FQGTGA. V was clipped by 6 bases and J by 3 bases; unmatched bases: 9. CDR3 residues: CASSSRSGGHTGELFF. The CDR3 DNA sequence: TGTGCCAGCAGTTCGAGATCAGGGGGCCACACCGGGGAGCTGTTTTTT. Looking up the rest from reference TRBV7-3 and TRBJ2-2 gives the full variable domain: GAGVSQTPSNKVTEKGKYVELRCDPISGHTALYWYRQSLGQGPEFLIYFQGTGAADDSGLPNDRFFAVRPEGSVSTLKIQRTERGDSAVYLCASSSRSGGHTGELFFGEGSRLTVL.

The chain has TRBV29-1 and TRBJ2-7; 7 bases agree with TRBD2. The CDR3 runs 14 residues. Per germline, CDR1 SQVTM and CDR2 ANQGSEA. Trimming removed 6 bases from V and 1 base from J; junction bases left unmatched: 9. CDR3 region: CSVWGGTVSYEQYF. CDR3 in DNA: TGCAGCGTGTGGGGGGGGACGGTTTCCTACGAGCAGTACTTC.

V gene TRBV27 combines with J gene TRBJ2-7; a weak D match, TRBD2 (7 bases). Per germline, CDR1 MNHEY and CDR2 SMNVEV (reference sequence). Trimming removed 2 bases from V and 1 base from J, with 12 bases in between. CDR3 length equals 15 residues. CDR3 DNA sequence: TGTGCCAGCAGTTTACAGGGGAGGGTTTCCTACGAGCAGTACTTC. This sequence encodes CASSLQGRVSYEQYF.

This chain links TRBV19 with TRBJ2-3; the D call may be TRBD1 or TRBD2 (6 bases each). Trimming took 7 bases from V and 8 from J, leaving 22 bases between them. Germline loops: CDR1 LNHDA, CDR2 SQIVND (reference sequence). The CDR3 loop spans 15 amino acids. Here the CDR3 DNA reads TGTGCCAGTAACTCGGGGGAGATCCCGGGGGCTACGCAGTATTTT. Translated, it gives CASNSGEIPGATQYF.

V usage is TRBV5-1 and J usage is TRBJ2-4; maybe TRBD2 (6 bases). CDR3 length: 15 residues. Trimming left V 0 bases short and J 10 bases short, with 17 bases between. CDR1 SGHRS and CDR2 YFSETQ come from the germline V gene. The CDR3 coding sequence is TGCGCCAGCAGCTTGGTGGGGGGTCCACGGGAGATTCAGTACTTC. Translating it yields CASSLVGGPREIQYF.

The chain recombines TRBV5-4 with TRBJ2-1, with 12 bases that match TRBD2. The CDR3 runs to 16 residues. After removal of 1 base from V and 8 bases from J, the junction contained 7 bases not matched to a gene. Germline CDR1 and CDR2: SGHNT and YYREEE (reference sequence). The CDR3 region is CASSLRLAGGLDEQFF. The CDR3 DNA sequence: TGTGCCAGCAGCTTGAGGCTAGCGGGGGGGCTCGATGAGCAGTTCTTC.

The table lists this clone with a few counts. The rearrangement joins TRBV10-3 to TRBJ1-1; no clear D gene. Trimming took off 4 bases at V and 1 base at J, with 7 bases between the two ends. The CDR3 sequence is 13 residues long. The germline gives CDR1 ENHRY, CDR2 SYGVKD. The CDR3, as DNA: TGTGCCATCAGTGCAGGTCAGAACACTGAAGCTTTCTTT. Translated: CAISAGQNTEAFF.

The chain employs TRBV28 and TRBJ2-3; 12 nucleotides agree with TRBD1. The V gene end was trimmed by 6 bases and the J gene end by 3 bases; junction bases not matched to a gene: 4. The length of the CDR3 is 15 residues. The germline CDR1 and CDR2 sequences are MDHEN and SYDVKM. CDR3: CASSLGQGATDTQYF. DNA for the CDR3: TGTGCCAGCAGCTTGGGACAGGGGGCAACAGATACGCAGTATTTT.

V gene TRBV4-3 combines with J gene TRBJ1-2, with D possibly matching TRBD1 (5 bases). CDR1 and CDR2 from the germline V gene are LGHNA and YSLEER. V was shortened by 0 bases and J by 3 bases, with 14 bases between the two germline ends. There are 16 residues in the CDR3. CDR3 sequence (DNA): TGCGCCAGCAGCCAAGACGGCCCTCCGGGGGACTATGGCTACACCTTC. Its translation is CASSQDGPPGDYGYTF.

This clone was recorded a few times. The chain links TRBV10-3 to TRBJ2-5; D is uncertain. The ends were cut back, 4 bases at V and 5 bases at J, with 20 bases in the middle. Germline V gene data show CDR1 as ENHRY and CDR2 as SYGVKD. The CDR3 runs to 16 residues. The CDR3 DNA follows: TGTGCCATCAGTGGTGTCAGTCAGAGTGCGCGCGAGACCCAGTACTTC. Amino acid sequence: CAISGVSQSARETQYF.

V and J are TRBV24-1 and TRBJ2-2; D unclear. The CDR3 spans 13 residues. Germline CDR1 KGHDR, CDR2 SFDVKD. V was cut by 5 bases and J by 5 bases, with 8 bases left in between. The CDR3 region is CATSAYGTGELFF. The CDR3 nucleotides are TGTGCCACCAGTGCCTACGGGACCGGGGAGCTGTTTTTT.

This chain joins TRBV13 and TRBJ2-7, with no clear D. The CDR3 is 15 residues long. CDR1 PRHDT and CDR2 FYEKMQ come from the germline V gene (reference sequence). Trimming pared 1 base from V and 0 bases from J, leaving 10 bases between. The CDR3 protein is CASSLAGESSYEQYF. CDR3 bases: TGTGCCAGCAGCTTAGCTGGGGAAAGCTCCTACGAGCAGTACTTC.

This chain uses TRBV6-5 with TRBJ2-3; possibly TRBD2 for D (5 bases). The CDR3 totals 14 residues. V lost 7 bases and J 6 bases, leaving 17 bases between the germline ends. CDR1 and CDR2 (germline): MNHEY, SVGAGI. The CDR3 DNA follows: TGTGCCAGCACCCCCGGACGGGATGGGGATACGCAGTATTTT. This codes for CASTPGRDGDTQYF.

CDR3 in amino acids: CASSSGVGQGAFDYGYTF. The CDR3 bases are TGTGCCAGCAGCTCGGGGGTTGGACAGGGGGCTTTTGACTATGGCTACACCTTC. This chain uses TRBV5-4 with TRBJ1-2; TRBD1 agrees at 11 bases. The CDR3 runs 18 residues. Germline lookup yields CDR1 SGHNT and CDR2 YYREEE (reference sequence). The ends lost 3 bases at V and 3 bases at J; junction bases unmatched: 13.

The chain has TRBV7-8 and TRBJ2-3; D gene uncertain. Germline V gene data show CDR1 as SGHVS and CDR2 as FQNEAQ. V lost 5 bases and J lost 4, with 19 bases in between. The CDR3 is 16 residues long. CDR3 sequence reads: CASSPNRTPGPDTQYF. In DNA form, the CDR3 reads TGTGCCAGCAGCCCCAATAGAACCCCAGGCCCAGATACGCAGTATTTT.

The J gene is TRBJ2-3, the V gene TRBV7-2; 7 bases match TRBD2. The germline gives CDR1 SGHTA, CDR2 FQGNSA. V lost 6 bases, J lost 3 bases, and 9 bases stayed unmatched. CDR3 length: 15 amino acids. CDR3 sequence (DNA): TGTGCCAGCAGTCTGGCGGCGGGGGTTACAGATACGCAGTATTTT. This codes for CASSLAAGVTDTQYF. Together with reference TRBV7-2 and TRBJ2-3, the CDR3 gives the full variable domain: GAGVSQSPSNKVTEKGKDVELRCDPISGHTALYWYRQSLGQGLEFLIYFQGNSAPDKSGLPSDRFSAERTGGSVSTLTIQRTQQEDSAVYLCASSLAAGVTDTQYFGPGTRLTVL.

This clone showed up just once. The chain carries TRBV19 and TRBJ1-1, with D tentatively TRBD1 (5 bases). Germline assignment: CDR1 LNHDA and CDR2 SQIVND (reference sequence). V shed 6 bases and J shed 11 bases, with 28 bases lying between them. There are 16 residues in the CDR3. The CDR3 sequence: CASRNKGISTTLSAFF. CDR3 nucleotides: TGTGCCAGTAGGAATAAGGGGATATCGACAACTCTCAGCGCTTTCTTT. The complete variable domain, with remaining parts taken from reference TRBV19 and TRBJ1-1, reads DGGITQSPKYLFRKEGQNVTLSCEQNLNHDAMYWYRQDPGQGLRLIYYSQIVNDFQKGDIAEGYSVSREKKESFPLTVTSAQKNPTAFYLCASRNKGISTTLSAFFGQGTRLTVV.